These 10 T cell receptor beta chains were sequenced from one sample in a study of blood T cells in healthy people across ages. Primers used in a second PCR of roughly 6 to 12 cycles were a sample-barcoded 5' primer and a J-beta primer mix. TCRdb reprocessed the 5' RACE reads with MiXCR, giving one entry per CDR3 protein. This sample yields 700,000 or so distinct CDR3 sequences, of which around 43% are seen a single time; around 30% belongs to the top ten. The sample taken for sequencing was blood. These receptor sequences come from a man older than 75 in good health.

The chain joins TRBV7-2 to TRBJ2-5, with a possible D match to TRBD1 (6 bases). The J call is in doubt because the DNA end fits TRBJ2-7 better. The germline V gene has CDR1 SGHTA and CDR2 FQGNSA. The CDR3 runs to 17 residues. The CDR3 loop is CASSPDLGQSRGYEQYF. CDR3 nucleotides: TGTGCCAGCAGCCCCGACCTAGGACAGTCCCGGGGCTACGAGCAGTACTTC.

The CDR3 DNA reads TGTGCCAGCAGTCCCGGGGCGATAGCCAAAAACATTCAGTACTTC. This gives the protein CASSPGAIAKNIQYF. The chain has TRBV6-2 or TRBV6-3 and TRBJ2-4; D may match TRBD1 or TRBD2 (5 bases each). The V end lost 5 bases, the J end lost 0 bases, and 11 bases lay between the germline ends. Germline values: CDR1 MNHEY, CDR2 SVGEGT. CDR3 length: 15 amino acids.

V is TRBV7-2 and J is TRBJ1-4, with 8 bases identical to TRBD1. The CDR3 is made up of 15 amino acids. The J segment lost 5 bases and the V segment lost 4 bases, leaving 6 bases of the junction unmatched. Germline lookup yields CDR1 SGHTA and CDR2 FQGNSA. CDR3 nucleotides: TGTGCCAGCAGCTACCGGGACAGGCCAAATGAAAAACTGTTTTTT. Residues: CASSYRDRPNEKLFF.

The rearrangement links TRBV5-1 to TRBJ1-2; D is perhaps TRBD1 (5 bases). This CDR3 contains 15 residues. Germline V gives CDR1 SGHRS, CDR2 YFSETQ. The V end was cut by 1 base, the J end by 2 bases, with 12 bases between. The CDR3 region is CASSLIGTENYGYTF. In DNA, the CDR3 is TGCGCCAGCAGCTTGATTGGGACCGAGAACTATGGCTACACCTTC.

This chain connects TRBV12-3 or TRBV12-4 to TRBJ2-3, with D hard to call. The CDR3 totals 15 residues. V was clipped by 5 bases and J by 2 bases, with 14 bases between them. The CDR3 loop reads CASSQDGKHTDTQYF. The DNA of the CDR3 is TGTGCCAGCAGTCAAGACGGAAAACACACAGATACGCAGTATTTT.

The chain links TRBV2 to TRBJ1-2; D gene uncertain. Trimming pared 3 bases from V and 7 bases from J, leaving 15 bases between. The CDR3 has 14 residues. Per the germline V gene, CDR1 is SNHLY and CDR2 is FYNNEI. This CDR3 is CASSENWRAGGYTF. The CDR3 DNA reads as TGTGCCAGCAGTGAGAATTGGAGGGCAGGTGGCTACACCTTC.

The sample holds a few counts of this clonotype. The chain carries TRBV7-9 and TRBJ2-2; D remains ambiguous. There are 14 residues in the CDR3. The germline CDR1 and CDR2 sequences are SEHNR and FQNEAQ (reference sequence). V was shortened by 5 bases and J by 1 base, with 8 bases between the two germline ends. The CDR3 DNA follows: TGTGCCAGCAGCCGACACCAGAACACCGGGGAGCTGTTTTTT. This codes for CASSRHQNTGELFF.

This clonotype was counted between two and nine times. The gene calls are TRBV10-2 and TRBJ2-4; 9 nucleotides agree with TRBD2. The CDR3 spans 16 residues. Germline CDR1 is WSHSY and CDR2 is SAAADI. V gave up 0 bases and J gave up 6 bases; unmatched junction bases: 6. The CDR3 nucleotides read TGCGCCAGCAGTGAGTCAGCTAGCGGGATGGGAAACATTCAGTACTTC. This gives the protein CASSESASGMGNIQYF.

This clonotype has just a few counts. V is TRBV6-5 and J is TRBJ1-2; 10 bases map to TRBD1. The V segment lost 10 bases and the J segment 10 bases; nucleotides outside the gene matches: 9. This CDR3 region has 12 residues. From germline, CDR1 is MNHEY and CDR2 SVGAGI. CDR3 region: CATGATGGDYTF. The DNA for the CDR3 is TGTGCCACTGGGGCGACAGGGGGCGACTACACCTTC.

A word on this clonotype: This clone may be a read error of a much larger clone one base away. The conserved phenylalanine or tryptophan normally closing the CDR3 is absent here, so this likely arose from a read error. The CDR3 loop is CSATWGNTQYY. The CDR3, as DNA: TGCAGTGCTACGTGGGGAAATACGCAGTATTAT. The chain links TRBV20-1 to TRBJ2-3; no definite D call. Germline CDR1 reads DFQATT; CDR2 reads SNEGSKA (reference sequence). The CDR3 extends over 11 amino acids. V was shortened by 4 bases and J by 7 bases, with 9 bases between the two germline ends.